Below, one TCR beta chain is given with its context. This sample is part of a study of blood T cell repertoires in COVID-19. Across the study: Sources were T cells, B-cell-depleted T cells, or PBMCs; the material itself was cDNA or gDNA.

Profiled with immunoSEQ multiplex PCR; TCRdb holds only in-frame clones, not every one. Of approximately 300,000 clones listed, about 85% were seen once; the top ten hold around 3.7%. Germline assignment: CDR1 MNHEY and CDR2 SMNVEV (reference sequence). V lost 4 bases and J 7 bases, leaving 13 bases between the germline ends. This CDR3 has 13 amino acids. The V gene is TRBV27, the J gene TRBJ1-1, with a weak D call TRBD1 (6 bases). Sequenced input: peripheral blood. The sequence was collected from a woman aged 45-60 years with active or convalescent COVID-19. CDR3 bases: TGTGCCAGCAGTTATGAGGGGGAGGGTGAAGCTTTCTTT. Translating gives CASSYEGEGEAFF.